This T cell receptor beta chain was found in a study of T-cell memory formation after mild COVID-19. Background on the study: In these data, TCR clusters were largely donor specific. The study's findings and limits: Confirmation of SARS-CoV-2 specificity was lacking for second-wave clones peaking day 37. Memory cells collected pre-infection included some clones that later responded, suggesting cross-reactive memory joined.

Worth noting for this clonotype: Its antigen is as yet unknown.

Germline V gives CDR1 SGDLS, CDR2 YYNGEE. The CDR3 is 15 residues long. With 2 bases clipped from V and 5 bases from J, the junction kept 8 bases outside the gene matches. MiXCR was run by TCRdb on the 5' RACE reads, yielding one entry per CDR3 protein. The sample consists of some 290,000 distinct CDR3 sequences, about a sixth of them appearing once. Sequencing was performed on PBMCs or a T cell subset sorted from them (not recorded which). This sequence joins TRBV9 and TRBJ2-5, with 8 bases identical to TRBD1. This TCR was sampled from a man younger than 35 who had mild COVID-19 (a few samples of this study predate the infection). Cell type and time point are not known. This CDR3 reads CASSVSPGGGETQYF. The CDR3, as DNA: TGTGCCAGCAGCGTGTCCCCAGGGGGCGGCGAGACCCAGTACTTC.